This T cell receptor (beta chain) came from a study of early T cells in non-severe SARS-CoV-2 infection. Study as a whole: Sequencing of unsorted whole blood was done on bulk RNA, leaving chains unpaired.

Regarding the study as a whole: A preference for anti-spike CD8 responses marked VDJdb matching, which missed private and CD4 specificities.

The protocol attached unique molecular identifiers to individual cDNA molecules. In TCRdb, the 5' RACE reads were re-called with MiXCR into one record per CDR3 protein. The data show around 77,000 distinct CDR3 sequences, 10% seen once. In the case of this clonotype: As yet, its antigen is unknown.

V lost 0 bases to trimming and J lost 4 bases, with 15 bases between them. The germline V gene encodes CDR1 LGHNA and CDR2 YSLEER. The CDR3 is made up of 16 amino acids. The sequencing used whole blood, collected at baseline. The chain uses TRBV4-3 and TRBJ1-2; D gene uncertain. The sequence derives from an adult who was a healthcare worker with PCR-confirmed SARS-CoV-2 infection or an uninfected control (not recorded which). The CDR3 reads CASSQELPGALYGYTF. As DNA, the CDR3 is TGCGCCAGCAGCCAAGAGCTACCAGGCGCACTCTATGGCTACACCTTC.